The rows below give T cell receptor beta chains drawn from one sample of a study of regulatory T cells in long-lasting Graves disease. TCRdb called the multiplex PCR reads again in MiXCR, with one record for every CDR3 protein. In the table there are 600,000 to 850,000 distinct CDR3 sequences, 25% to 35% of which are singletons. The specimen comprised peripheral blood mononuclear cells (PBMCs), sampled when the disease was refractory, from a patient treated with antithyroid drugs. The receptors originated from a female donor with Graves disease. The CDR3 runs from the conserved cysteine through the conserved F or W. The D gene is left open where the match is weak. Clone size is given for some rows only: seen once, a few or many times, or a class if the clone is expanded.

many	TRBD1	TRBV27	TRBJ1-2	TGTGCCAGCAGGAGGGGACAGGGGCTCTATGGCTACACCTTC	CASRRGQGLYGYTF
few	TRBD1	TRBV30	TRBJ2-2	TGTGCCTGGAGGGACAGGGGGCGGGCCGGGGAGCTGTTTTTT	CAWRDRGRAGELFF
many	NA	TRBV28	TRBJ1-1	TGTGCCAGCAGCCGGGACCGGACGACTGAAGCTTTCTTT	CASSRDRTTEAFF
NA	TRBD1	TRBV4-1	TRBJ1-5	TGCGCCAGCAGCCAAGTAGGGAGGCAGGGGGCGAATCAGCCCCAGCATTTT	CASSQVGRQGANQPQHF
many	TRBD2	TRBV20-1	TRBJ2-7	TGCAGTAGTGGGGAGGGAGGTAGAAACGAGCAGTACTTC	CSSGEGGRNEQYF
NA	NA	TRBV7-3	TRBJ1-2	TGTGCCAGCAGCTTAAGGGCAGGGCTAAACTATGGCTACACCTTC	CASSLRAGLNYGYTF
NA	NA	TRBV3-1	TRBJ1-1	TGTGCCAGCAGCCAAATGGACAGTGAAGCTTTCTTT	CASSQMDSEAFF
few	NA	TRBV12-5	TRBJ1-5	TGTGCTAGTGGTTTGCAGGGGAGCAATCAGCCCCAGCATTTT	CASGLQGSNQPQHF
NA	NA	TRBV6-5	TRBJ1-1	TGTGCCAGCAGTTACTCCGCCGAGCCAAACACAGGGAACACTGAAGCTTTCTTT	CASSYSAEPNTGNTEAFF
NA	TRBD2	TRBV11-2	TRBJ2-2	TGTGCCAGCAGCGCTCCGGGACTAGTTTCCACCGGGGAGCTGTTTTTT	CASSAPGLVSTGELFF
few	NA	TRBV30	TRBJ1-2	TGTGCCTGGAAGCCCAAGGGACGGACTAACTATGGCTACACCTTC	CAWKPKGRTNYGYTF
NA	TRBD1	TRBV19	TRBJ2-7	TGTGCCAGTAGTAGCCTCCCCGGGACAGGGGGCTACGAGCAGTACTTC	CASSSLPGTGGYEQYF
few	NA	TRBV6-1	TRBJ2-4	TGTGCCAGCAGTGAAGGGTCAGGTGGTAGATACATTCAGTACTTC	CASSEGSGGRYIQYF
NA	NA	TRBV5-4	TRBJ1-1	TGTGCCAGCAGCGCTCCGGTTCGGTTAGGGAACACTGAAGCTTTCTTT	CASSAPVRLGNTEAFF
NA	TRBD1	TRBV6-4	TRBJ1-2	TGTGCCAGCAGTTACTCGATGGGGGGACAGGGGAGAAACTATGGCTACACCTTC	CASSYSMGGQGRNYGYTF
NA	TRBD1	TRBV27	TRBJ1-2	TGTGCCAGCAGTTTTTCCTCGACAGGGACAGGAGGCTACACCTTC	CASSFSSTGTGGYTF
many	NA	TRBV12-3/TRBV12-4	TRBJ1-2	TGTGCCAGCAGTTTTTCCAACTATGGCTACACCTTC	CASSFSNYGYTF
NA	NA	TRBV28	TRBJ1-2	TGTGCCAGCAGTTTATTCCAGGGGAACGGCTACACCTTC	CASSLFQGNGYTF
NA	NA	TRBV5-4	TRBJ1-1	TGTGCCAGCAGCTTCTCGGTCTGGGTTACTGAAGCTTTCTTT	CASSFSVWVTEAFF
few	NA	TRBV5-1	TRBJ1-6	TGCGCCAGCAGCTTGCAAAGCGGCAGGGCGAATTCACCCCTCCACTTT	CASSLQSGRANSPLHF
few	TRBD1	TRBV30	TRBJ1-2	TGTGCCTGGTCTACCGGGACAGGGGGCTACACCTTC	CAWSTGTGGYTF
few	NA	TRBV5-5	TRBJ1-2	TGTGCCAGCAGTTATGACCCTAGTTACGACTATGGCTACACCTTC	CASSYDPSYDYGYTF
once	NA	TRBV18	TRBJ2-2	TGTGCCAGCTCACCAGACAGGACGAACACCGGGGAGCTGTTTTTT	CASSPDRTNTGELFF
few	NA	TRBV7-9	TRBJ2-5	TGTGCCAGCAGCTTATTTGCGTCGGGGAAAGCTCAAGAGACCCAGTACTTC	CASSLFASGKAQETQYF
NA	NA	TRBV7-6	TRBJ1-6	TGTGCCAGCAGCTTAGGGGCAGGGGTTGGTTCACCCCTCCACTTT	CASSLGAGVGSPLHF
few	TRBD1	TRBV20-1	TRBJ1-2	TGCAGTGCTTTACAGGGGAGCGGCTATGGCTACACCTTC	CSALQGSGYGYTF
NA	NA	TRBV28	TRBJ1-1	TGTGCCAGCAGTTTACTGCAGGGAGGATGGGGCACTGAAGCTTTCTTT	CASSLLQGGWGTEAFF
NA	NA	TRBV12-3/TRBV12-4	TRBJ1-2	TGTGCCAGCAGAGCCCTTGGGGAACTTAACTATGGCTACACCTTC	CASRALGELNYGYTF
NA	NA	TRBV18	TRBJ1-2	TGTGCCAGCTCACCACGTATGGTAATGATTCATGGCTACACCTTC	CASSPRMVMIHGYTF
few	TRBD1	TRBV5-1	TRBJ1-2	TGCGCCAGCAGACTGGGACAGGGAAATGGCTACACCTTC	CASRLGQGNGYTF
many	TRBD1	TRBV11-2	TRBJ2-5	TGTGCCAGCAGGGGGGCAGGGGGATTACGCGGGACCCAGTACTTC	CASRGAGGLRGTQYF
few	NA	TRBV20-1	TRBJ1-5	TGCAGTGCCCGACAGCCCAATCAGCCCCAGCATTTT	CSARQPNQPQHF
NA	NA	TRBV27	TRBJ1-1	TGTGCCAGCACTAGGGACTGCGGGCCTGAAGCTTTCTTT	CASTRDCGPEAFF
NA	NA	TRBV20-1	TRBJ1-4	TGCAGTGCTAGCCAAGGGACTGCAGCAACTAATGAAAAACTGTTTTTT	CSASQGTAATNEKLFF
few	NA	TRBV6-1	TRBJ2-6	TGTGCCAGCAGTCCCCGAGAACCGGGATATCGCTCTGGGGCCAACGTCCTGACTTTC	CASSPREPGYRSGANVLTF
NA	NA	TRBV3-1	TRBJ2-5	TGTGCCAGCAGCACAGGACCGGCGGCCCAAGAGACCCAGTACTTC	CASSTGPAAQETQYF
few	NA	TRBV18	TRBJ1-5	TGTGCCAGCTCACCACCGGGTTTCAATCAGCCCCAGCATTTT	CASSPPGFNQPQHF
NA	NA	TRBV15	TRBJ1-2	TGTGCCACCAGCAGAGATGGGGAAGACTATGGCTACACCTTC	CATSRDGEDYGYTF
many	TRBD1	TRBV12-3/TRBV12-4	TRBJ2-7	TGTGCCAGCAGTTTTAGACAGGGTTTCCACGAGCAGTACTTC	CASSFRQGFHEQYF
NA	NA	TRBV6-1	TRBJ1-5	TGTGTCAGCAGTGACGGACAGAATCAGCCCCAGCATTTT	CVSSDGQNQPQHF
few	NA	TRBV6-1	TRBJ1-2	TGTGCCAGCAGTCCGGACCCCGGCCATGGCTACACCTTC	CASSPDPGHGYTF
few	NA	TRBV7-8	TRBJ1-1	TGTGCCAGCAGCTTAGAGAGACCCGAGGATGAAGCTTTCTTT	CASSLERPEDEAFF
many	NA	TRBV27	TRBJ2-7	TGTGCCAGCAGTTTATTCGACAGGAGCTACGAGCAGTACTTC	CASSLFDRSYEQYF
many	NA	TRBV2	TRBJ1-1	TGTGCCAGCACCAGGACGGCCATGAACACTGAAGCTTTCTTT	CASTRTAMNTEAFF